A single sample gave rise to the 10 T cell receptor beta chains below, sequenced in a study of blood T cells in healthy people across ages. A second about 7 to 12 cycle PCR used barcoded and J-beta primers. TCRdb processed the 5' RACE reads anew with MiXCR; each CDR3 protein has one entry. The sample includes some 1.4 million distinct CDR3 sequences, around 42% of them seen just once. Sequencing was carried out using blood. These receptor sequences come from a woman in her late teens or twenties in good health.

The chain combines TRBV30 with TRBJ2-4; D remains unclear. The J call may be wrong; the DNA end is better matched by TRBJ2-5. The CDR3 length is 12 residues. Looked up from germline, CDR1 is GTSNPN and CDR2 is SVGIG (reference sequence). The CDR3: CAWSVFGETQYF. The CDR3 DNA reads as TGTGCCTGGAGTGTGTTTGGAGAGACCCAGTACTTC.

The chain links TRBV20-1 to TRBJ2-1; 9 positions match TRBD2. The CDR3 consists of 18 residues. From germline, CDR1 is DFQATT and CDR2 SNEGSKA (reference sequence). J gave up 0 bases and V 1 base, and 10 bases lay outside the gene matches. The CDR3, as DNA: TGCAGTGCTAGAGCCCGTAGCGGGGGTCTTAGCTCCTACAATGAGCAGTTCTTC. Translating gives CSARARSGGLSSYNEQFF.

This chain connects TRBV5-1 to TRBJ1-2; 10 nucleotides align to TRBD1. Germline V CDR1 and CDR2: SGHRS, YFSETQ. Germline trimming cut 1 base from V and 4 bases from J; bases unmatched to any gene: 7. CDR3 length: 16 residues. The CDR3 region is CASSLFGTGDGYGYTF. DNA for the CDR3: TGCGCCAGCAGCTTGTTCGGGACAGGGGATGGCTATGGCTACACCTTC.

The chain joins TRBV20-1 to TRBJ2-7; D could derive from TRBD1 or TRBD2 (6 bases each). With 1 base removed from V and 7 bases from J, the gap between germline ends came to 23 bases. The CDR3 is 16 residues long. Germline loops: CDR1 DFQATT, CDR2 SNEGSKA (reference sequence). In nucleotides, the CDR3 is TGCAGTGCTAGAGTCGCTGGGGGGACAACCTACAATGAGCAGTACTTC. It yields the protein CSARVAGGTTYNEQYF.

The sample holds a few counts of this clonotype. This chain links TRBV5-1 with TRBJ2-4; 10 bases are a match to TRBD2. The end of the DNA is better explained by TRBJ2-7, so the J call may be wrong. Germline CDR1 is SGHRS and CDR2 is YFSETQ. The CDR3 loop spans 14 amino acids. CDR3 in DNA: TGCGCCAGCAGCTTGACTAGCGGGATCTACGAGCAGTACTTC. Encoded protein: CASSLTSGIYEQYF.

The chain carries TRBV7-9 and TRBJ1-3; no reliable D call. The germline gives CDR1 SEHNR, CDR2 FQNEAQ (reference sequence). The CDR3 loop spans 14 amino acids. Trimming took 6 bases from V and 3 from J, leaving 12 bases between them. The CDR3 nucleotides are TGTGCCAGCAGTCAGGAATACCTTGGAAACACCATATATTTT. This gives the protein CASSQEYLGNTIYF.

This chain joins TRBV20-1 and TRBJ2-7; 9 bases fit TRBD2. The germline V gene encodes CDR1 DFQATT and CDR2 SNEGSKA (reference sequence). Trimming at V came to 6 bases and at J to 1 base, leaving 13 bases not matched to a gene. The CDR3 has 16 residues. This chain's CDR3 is CSALRGLAGNSYEQYF. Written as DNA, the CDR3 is TGCAGTGCCCTTAGGGGGCTAGCGGGAAATTCCTACGAGCAGTACTTC.

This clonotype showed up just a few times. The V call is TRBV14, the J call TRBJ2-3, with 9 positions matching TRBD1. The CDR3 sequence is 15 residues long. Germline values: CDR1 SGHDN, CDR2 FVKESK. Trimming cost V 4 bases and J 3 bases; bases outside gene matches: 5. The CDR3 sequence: CASSPMTGGTDTQYF. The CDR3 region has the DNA TGTGCCAGCAGCCCGATGACAGGGGGGACAGATACGCAGTATTTT.

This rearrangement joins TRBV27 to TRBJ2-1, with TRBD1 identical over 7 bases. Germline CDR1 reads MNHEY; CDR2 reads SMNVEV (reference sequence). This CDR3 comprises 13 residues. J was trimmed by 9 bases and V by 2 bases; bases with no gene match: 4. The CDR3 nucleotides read TGTGCCAGCAGTTTAGAGAACAGGGGTGAGCAGTTCTTC. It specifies CASSLENRGEQFF.

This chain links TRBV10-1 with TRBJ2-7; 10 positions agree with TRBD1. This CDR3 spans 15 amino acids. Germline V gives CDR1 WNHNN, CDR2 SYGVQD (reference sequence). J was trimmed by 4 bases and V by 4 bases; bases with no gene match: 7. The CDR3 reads CASSVRRTGGYEQYF. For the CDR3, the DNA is TGCGCCAGCAGTGTCCGGCGGACAGGGGGTTACGAGCAGTACTTC.